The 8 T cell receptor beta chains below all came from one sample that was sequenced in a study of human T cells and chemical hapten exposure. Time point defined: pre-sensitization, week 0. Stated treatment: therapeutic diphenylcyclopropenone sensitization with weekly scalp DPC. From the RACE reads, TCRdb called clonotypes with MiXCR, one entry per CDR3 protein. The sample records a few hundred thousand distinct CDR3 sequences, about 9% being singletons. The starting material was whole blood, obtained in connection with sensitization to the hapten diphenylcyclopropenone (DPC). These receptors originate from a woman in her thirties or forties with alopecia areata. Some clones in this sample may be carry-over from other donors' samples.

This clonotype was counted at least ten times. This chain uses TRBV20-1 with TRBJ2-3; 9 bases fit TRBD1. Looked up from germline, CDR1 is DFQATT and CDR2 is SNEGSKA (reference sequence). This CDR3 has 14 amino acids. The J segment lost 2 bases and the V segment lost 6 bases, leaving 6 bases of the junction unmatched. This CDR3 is CSAFRDRATDTQYF. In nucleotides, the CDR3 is TGCAGTGCGTTCCGGGACAGGGCCACAGATACGCAGTATTTT.

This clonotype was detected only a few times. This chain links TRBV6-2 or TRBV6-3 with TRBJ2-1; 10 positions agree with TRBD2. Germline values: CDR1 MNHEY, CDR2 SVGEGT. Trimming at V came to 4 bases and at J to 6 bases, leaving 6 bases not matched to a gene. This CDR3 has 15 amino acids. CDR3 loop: CASSSGTSVTNEQFF. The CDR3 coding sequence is TGTGCCAGCAGTTCCGGGACTAGCGTCACCAATGAGCAGTTCTTC.

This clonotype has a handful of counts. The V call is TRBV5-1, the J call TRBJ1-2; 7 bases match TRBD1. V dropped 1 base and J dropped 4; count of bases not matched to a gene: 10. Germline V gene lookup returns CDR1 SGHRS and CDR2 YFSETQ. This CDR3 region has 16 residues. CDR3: CASSLLPPGTAYGYTF. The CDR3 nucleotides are TGCGCCAGCAGCTTGTTGCCCCCCGGGACAGCCTATGGCTACACCTTC. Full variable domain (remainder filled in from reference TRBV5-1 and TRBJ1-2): KAGVTQTPRYLIKTRGQQVTLSCSPISGHRSVSWYQQTPGQGLQFLFEYFSETQRNKGNFPGRFSGRQFSNSRSEMNVSTLELGDSALYLCASSLLPPGTAYGYTFGSGTRLTVV.

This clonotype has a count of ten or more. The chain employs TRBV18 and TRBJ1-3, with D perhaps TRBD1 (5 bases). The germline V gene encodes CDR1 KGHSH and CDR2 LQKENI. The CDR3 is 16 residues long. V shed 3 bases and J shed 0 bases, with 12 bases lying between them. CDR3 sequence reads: CASSPTGDNSGNTIYF. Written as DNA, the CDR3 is TGTGCCAGCTCACCCACAGGCGATAACTCTGGAAACACCATATATTTT.

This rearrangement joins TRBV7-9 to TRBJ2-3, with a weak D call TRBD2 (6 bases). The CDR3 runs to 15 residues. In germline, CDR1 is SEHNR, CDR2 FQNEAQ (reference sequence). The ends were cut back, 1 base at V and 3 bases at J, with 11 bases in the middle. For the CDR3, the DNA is TGTGCCAGCAGCTTAGACGGGAGTCTGACAGATACGCAGTATTTT. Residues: CASSLDGSLTDTQYF. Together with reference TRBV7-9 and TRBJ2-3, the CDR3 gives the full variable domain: DTGVSQNPRHKITKRGQNVTFRCDPISEHNRLYWYRQTLGQGPEFLTYFQNEAQLEKSRLLSDRFSAERPKGSFSTLEIQRTEQGDSAMYLCASSLDGSLTDTQYFGPGTRLTVL.

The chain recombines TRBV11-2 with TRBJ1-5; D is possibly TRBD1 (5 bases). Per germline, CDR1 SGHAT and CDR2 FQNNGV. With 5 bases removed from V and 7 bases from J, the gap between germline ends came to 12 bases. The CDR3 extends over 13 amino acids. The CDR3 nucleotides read TGTGCCAGCAGCCCAGGGATAGGGCAGCCCCAGCATTTT. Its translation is CASSPGIGQPQHF.

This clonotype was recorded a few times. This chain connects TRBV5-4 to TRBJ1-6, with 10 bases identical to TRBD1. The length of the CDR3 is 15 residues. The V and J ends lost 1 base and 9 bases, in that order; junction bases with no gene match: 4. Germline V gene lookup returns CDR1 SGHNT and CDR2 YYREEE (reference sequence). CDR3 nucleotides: TGTGCCAGCAGCTTGTGGGACAGGGGTTTTTCACCCCTCCACTTT. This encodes CASSLWDRGFSPLHF.

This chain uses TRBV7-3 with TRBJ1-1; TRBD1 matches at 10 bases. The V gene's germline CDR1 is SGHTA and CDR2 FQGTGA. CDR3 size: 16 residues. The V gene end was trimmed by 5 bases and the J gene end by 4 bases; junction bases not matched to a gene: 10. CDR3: CASSPTAGDRGTEAFF. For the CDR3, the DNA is TGTGCCAGCAGCCCTACTGCGGGGGACAGGGGCACTGAAGCTTTCTTT.